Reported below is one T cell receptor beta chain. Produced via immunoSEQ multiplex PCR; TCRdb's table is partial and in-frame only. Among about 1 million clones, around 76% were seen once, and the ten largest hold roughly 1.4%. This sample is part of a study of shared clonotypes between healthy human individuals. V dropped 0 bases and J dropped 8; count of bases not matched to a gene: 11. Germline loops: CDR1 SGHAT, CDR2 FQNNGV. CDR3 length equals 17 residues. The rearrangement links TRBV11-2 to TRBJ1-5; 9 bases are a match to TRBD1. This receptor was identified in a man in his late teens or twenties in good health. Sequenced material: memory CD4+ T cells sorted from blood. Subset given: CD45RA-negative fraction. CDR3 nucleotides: TGTGCCAGCAGCTTAGATTCTTGGGGACAGGGTAAGGAGCCCCAGCATTTT. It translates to CASSLDSWGQGKEPQHF.